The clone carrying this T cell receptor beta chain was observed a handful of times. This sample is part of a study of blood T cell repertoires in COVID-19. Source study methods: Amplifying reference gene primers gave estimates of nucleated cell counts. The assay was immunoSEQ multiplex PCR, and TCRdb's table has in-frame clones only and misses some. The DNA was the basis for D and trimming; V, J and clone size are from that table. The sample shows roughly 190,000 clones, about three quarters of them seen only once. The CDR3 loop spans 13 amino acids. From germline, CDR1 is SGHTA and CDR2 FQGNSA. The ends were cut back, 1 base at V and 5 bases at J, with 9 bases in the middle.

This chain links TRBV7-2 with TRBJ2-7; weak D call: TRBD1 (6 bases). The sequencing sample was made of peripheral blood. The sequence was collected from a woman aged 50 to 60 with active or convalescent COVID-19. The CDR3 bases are TGTGCCAGCAGCTTAGGACAGGACGACGAGCAGTACTTC. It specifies CASSLGQDDEQYF.